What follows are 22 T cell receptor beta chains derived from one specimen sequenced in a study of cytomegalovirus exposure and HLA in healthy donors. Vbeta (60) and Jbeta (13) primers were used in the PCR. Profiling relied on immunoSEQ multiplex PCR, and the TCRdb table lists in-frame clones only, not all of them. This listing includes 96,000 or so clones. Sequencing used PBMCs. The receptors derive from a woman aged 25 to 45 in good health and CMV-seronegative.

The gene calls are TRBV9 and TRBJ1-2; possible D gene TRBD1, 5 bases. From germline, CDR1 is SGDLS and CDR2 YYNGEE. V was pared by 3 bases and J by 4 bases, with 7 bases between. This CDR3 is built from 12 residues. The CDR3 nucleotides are TGTGCCAGCAGCGGACAGAGCTATGGCTACACCTTC. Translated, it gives CASSGQSYGYTF.

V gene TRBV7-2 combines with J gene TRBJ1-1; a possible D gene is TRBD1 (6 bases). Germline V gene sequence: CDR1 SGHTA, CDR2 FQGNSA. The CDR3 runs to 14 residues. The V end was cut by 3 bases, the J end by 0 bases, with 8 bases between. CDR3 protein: CASSLGQVNTEAFF. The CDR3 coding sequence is TGTGCCAGCAGCTTGGGACAAGTGAACACTGAAGCTTTCTTT.

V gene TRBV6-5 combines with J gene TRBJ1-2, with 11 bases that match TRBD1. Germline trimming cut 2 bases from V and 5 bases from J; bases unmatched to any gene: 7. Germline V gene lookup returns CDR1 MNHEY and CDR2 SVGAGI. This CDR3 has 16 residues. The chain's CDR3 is CASSYPRGQGEYGYTF. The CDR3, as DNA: TGTGCCAGCAGTTACCCGAGGGGACAGGGGGAATATGGCTACACCTTC.

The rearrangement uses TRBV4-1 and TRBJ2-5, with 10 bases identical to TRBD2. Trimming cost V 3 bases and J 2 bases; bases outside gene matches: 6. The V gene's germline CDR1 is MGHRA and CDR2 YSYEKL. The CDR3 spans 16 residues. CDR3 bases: TGCGCCAGCAGCCAGGCGACTAGCGGGTCGCAAGAGACCCAGTACTTC. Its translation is CASSQATSGSQETQYF.

CDR3 residues: CASSLLEPEAGNTIYF. The DNA for the CDR3 is TGCGCCAGCAGCTTGCTCGAGCCGGAGGCTGGAAACACCATATATTTT. The chain recombines TRBV5-1 with TRBJ1-3; D gene unclear. The CDR3 has 16 amino acids. Germline assignment: CDR1 SGHRS and CDR2 YFSETQ. The ends were cut back, 1 base at V and 2 bases at J, with 13 bases in the middle.

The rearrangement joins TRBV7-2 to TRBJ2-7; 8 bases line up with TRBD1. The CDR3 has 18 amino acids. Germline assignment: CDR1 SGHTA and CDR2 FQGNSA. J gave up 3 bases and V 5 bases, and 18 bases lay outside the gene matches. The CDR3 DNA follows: TGTGCCAGCAGCAGCTCGGGACAGGTTCAAGCGACTTTCTACGAGCAGTACTTC. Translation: CASSSSGQVQATFYEQYF.

The CDR3 region is CASSLGGGASYEQYF. In nucleotides, the CDR3 is TGTGCCAGCAGCCTGGGCGGGGGGGCATCCTACGAGCAGTACTTC. The chain combines TRBV27 with TRBJ2-7, with TRBD2 matching 9 bases. The CDR3 spans 15 residues. J lost 1 base, V lost 6 bases, and 7 bases had no gene match. Germline loops: CDR1 MNHEY, CDR2 SMNVEV (reference sequence).

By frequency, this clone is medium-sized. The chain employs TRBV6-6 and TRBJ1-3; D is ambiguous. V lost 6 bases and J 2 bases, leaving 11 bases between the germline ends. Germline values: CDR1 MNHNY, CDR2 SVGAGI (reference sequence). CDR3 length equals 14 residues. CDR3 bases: TGTGCCAGCAGAAAGGAGGGCACTGGAAACACCATATATTTT. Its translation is CASRKEGTGNTIYF.

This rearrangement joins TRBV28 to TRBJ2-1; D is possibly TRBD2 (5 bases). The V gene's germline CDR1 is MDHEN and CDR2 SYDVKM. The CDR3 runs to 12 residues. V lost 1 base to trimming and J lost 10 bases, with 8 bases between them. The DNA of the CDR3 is TGTGCCAGCAGTTTATTAAGCGGAGAGCAGTTCTTC. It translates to CASSLLSGEQFF.

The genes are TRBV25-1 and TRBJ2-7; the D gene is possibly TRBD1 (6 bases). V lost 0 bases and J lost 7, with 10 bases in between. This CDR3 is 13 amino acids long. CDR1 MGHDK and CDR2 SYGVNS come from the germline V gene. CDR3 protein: CASSEYYQGEQYF. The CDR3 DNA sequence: TGTGCCAGCAGTGAATACTACCAGGGGGAGCAGTACTTC.

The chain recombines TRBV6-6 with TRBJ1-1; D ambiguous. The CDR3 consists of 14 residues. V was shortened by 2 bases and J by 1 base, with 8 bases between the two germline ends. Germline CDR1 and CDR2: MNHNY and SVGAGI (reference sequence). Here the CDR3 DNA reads TGTGCCAGCAGTTACGGGCAGACGAACACTGAAGCTTTCTTT. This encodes CASSYGQTNTEAFF.

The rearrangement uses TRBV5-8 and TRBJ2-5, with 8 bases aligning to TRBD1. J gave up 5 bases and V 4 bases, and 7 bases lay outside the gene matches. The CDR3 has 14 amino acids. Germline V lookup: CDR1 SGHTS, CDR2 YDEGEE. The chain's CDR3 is CASSLRQGTETQYF. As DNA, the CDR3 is TGTGCCAGCAGCCTTCGACAGGGGACCGAGACCCAGTACTTC.

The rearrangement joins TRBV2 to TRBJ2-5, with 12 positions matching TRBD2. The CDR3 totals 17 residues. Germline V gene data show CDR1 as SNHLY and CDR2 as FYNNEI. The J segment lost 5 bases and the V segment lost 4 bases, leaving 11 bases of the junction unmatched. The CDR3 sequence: CASSARSLTSGRETQYF. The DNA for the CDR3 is TGTGCCAGCAGTGCCCGGAGTCTTACTAGCGGGAGGGAGACCCAGTACTTC.

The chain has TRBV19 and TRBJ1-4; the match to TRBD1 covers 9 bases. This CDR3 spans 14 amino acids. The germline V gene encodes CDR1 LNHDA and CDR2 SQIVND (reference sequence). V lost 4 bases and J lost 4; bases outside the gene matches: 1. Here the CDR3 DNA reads TGTGCCAGTAGTACGACAGGGGGTAATGAAAAACTGTTTTTT. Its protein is CASSTTGGNEKLFF.

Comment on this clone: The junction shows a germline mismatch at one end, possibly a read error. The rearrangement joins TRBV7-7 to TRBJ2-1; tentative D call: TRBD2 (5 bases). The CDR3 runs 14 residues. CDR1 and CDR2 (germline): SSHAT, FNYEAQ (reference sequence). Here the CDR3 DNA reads TGTGCTAGCAGCCCCGGAAGGGAGATTAGAGAGCAGTTCTTC. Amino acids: CASSPGREIREQFF.

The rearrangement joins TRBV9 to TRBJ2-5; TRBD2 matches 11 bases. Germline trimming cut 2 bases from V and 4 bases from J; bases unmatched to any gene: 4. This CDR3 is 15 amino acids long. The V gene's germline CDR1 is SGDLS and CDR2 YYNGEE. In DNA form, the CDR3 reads TGTGCCAGCAGCGTTTCTGGGACTAGCGGAGAGACCCAGTACTTC. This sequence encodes CASSVSGTSGETQYF.

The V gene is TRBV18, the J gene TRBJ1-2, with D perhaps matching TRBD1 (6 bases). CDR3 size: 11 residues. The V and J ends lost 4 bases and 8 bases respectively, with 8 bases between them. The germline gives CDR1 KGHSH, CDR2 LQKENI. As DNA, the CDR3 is TGTGCCAGCTCACACAGGGTAGGCTACACCTTC. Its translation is CASSHRVGYTF.

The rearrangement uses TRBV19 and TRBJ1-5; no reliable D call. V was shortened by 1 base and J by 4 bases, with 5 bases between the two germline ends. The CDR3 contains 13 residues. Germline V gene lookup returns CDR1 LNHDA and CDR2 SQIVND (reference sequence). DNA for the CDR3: TGTGCCAGTAGTATAGGCGTAAATCAGCCCCAGCATTTT. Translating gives CASSIGVNQPQHF.

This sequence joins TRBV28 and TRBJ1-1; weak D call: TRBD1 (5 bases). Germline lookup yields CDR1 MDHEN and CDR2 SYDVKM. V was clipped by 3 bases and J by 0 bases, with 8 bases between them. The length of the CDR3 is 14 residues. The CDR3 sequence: CASSLTDMNTEAFF. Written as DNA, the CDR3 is TGTGCCAGCAGTTTGACAGACATGAACACTGAAGCTTTCTTT. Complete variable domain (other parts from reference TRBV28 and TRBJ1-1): DVKVTQSSRYLVKRTGEKVFLECVQDMDHENMFWYRQDPGLGLRLIYFSYDVKMKEKGDIPEGYSVSREKKERFSLILESASTNQTSMYLCASSLTDMNTEAFFGQGTRLTVV.

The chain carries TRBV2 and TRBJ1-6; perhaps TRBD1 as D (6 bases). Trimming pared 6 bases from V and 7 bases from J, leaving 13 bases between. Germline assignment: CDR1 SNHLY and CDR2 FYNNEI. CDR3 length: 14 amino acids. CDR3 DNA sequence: TGTGCCAGCAGAGGGACATTCGGGAATTCACCCCTCCACTTT. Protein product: CASRGTFGNSPLHF.

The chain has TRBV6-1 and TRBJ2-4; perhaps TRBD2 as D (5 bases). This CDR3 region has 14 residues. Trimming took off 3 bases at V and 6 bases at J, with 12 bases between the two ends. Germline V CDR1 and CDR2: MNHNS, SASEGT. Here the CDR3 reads CASSDFGIANIQYF. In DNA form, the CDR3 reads TGTGCCAGCAGTGATTTCGGGATCGCAAACATTCAGTACTTC.

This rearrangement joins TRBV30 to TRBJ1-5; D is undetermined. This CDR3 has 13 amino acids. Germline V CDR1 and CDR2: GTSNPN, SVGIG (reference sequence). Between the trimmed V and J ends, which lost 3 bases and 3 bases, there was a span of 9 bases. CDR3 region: CAWREGLNQPQHF. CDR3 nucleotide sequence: TGTGCCTGGAGGGAAGGACTCAATCAGCCCCAGCATTTT.